Sequencing of this T cell receptor (beta chain) was carried out in a study of blood T cells in healthy people across ages. Notes on the study in general: With unsorted PBMCs, a conclusive comparison of naive versus antigen-experienced cells was not possible.

Donors were systemically healthy Caucasian individuals from Russia aged about 6 to 95 years. Sample-barcoded 5' priming and a J-beta primer mix drove a second PCR of roughly 7 to 11 cycles. One entry per CDR3 protein results from TCRdb running MiXCR on the 5' RACE reads. The sample includes roughly 790,000 distinct CDR3 sequences, roughly two fifths of them seen just once. In the case of this clonotype: Its matching antigen is unknown.

Trimming left V 0 bases short and J 4 bases short, with 12 bases between. CDR1 is LGHDT and CDR2 is YNNKEL in the germline V gene (reference sequence). CDR3 length equals 15 residues. This sequence was found in a woman aged 55-69 years in good health. The chain joins TRBV3-1 to TRBJ1-2; D perhaps matches TRBD1 (5 bases). The sample was blood. CDR3 sequence reads: CASSQERTTSYGYTF. The DNA for the CDR3 is TGTGCCAGCAGCCAAGAAAGGACAACGAGCTATGGCTACACCTTC.